This note documents a single T cell receptor beta chain sequence. Its cognate antigen is unknown. The data originate from a study of response to subunit inactivated influenza vaccine. Study findings and constraints: With each seasonal influenza vaccination, the authors suggested, few new T cells are recruited.

The CDR3 consists of 16 residues. V lost 5 bases, J lost 6 bases, and 16 bases stayed unmatched. The germline V gene encodes CDR1 MGHRA and CDR2 YSYEKL. TCRdb reprocessed the RT-PCR reads via MiXCR and lists one record per CDR3 protein. The data show about 520,000 distinct CDR3 sequences, about 25% seen once. Sequenced here: CD4+ T cells sorted from PBMCs, sampled around 5 days after vaccination. The chain links TRBV4-1 to TRBJ2-7; the match to TRBD1 covers 7 bases. The receptor's source is a man in his fifties who received an inactivated influenza vaccine. CDR3 in amino acids: CASSGRQGLNGGEQYF. The DNA for the CDR3 is TGCGCCAGCAGCGGCCGACAGGGTTTGAACGGCGGCGAGCAGTACTTC.